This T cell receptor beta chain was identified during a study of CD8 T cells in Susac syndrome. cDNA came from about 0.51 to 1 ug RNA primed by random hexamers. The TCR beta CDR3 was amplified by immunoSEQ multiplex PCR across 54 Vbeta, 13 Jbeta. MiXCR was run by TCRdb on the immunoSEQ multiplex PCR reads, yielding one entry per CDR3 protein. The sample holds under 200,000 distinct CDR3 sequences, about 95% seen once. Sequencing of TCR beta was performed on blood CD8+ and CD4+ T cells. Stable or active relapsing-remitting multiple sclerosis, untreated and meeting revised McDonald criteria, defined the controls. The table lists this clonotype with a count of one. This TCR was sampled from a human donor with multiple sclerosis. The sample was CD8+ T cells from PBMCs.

CDR3 nucleotide sequence: TGTGCCAGCAGCGGACGGAGCCTTAACAATCAGCCCCAGCATTTT. This gives the protein CASSGRSLNNQPQHF. V gene TRBV6-2 or TRBV6-3 combines with J gene TRBJ1-5; no clear D gene. CDR1 MNHEY and CDR2 SVGEGT come from the germline V gene. The V and J ends lost 6 bases and 3 bases respectively, with 15 bases between them. CDR3 length equals 15 residues.